A single sample is the source of the 17 T cell receptor beta chains below, sequenced in a study of T cell repertoires in cytomegalovirus infection. These receptors are not linked to any known antigen. TCRdb fed the reads into MiXCR, producing one record per CDR3 protein. The data contain about 310,000 distinct CDR3 sequences, 20% to 25% of them singletons. The sample was cultured PBMCs, taken from culture after CMV antigen stimulation. These receptors were collected from a human donor in good health (CMV status not recorded). Some clones in this sample may be carry-over from other donors' samples.

This clonotype was counted a few times. The chain recombines TRBV6-2 or TRBV6-3 with TRBJ1-1, with no clear D. Germline CDR1 reads MNHEY; CDR2 reads SVGEGT. CDR3 size: 15 residues. V gave up 2 bases and J gave up 0 bases, with 10 bases separating them. CDR3 nucleotides: TGTGCCAGCAGTTACGCTCCAGGCATGAACACTGAAGCTTTCTTT. Translation gives CASSYAPGMNTEAFF.

This clonotype has more than one count but fewer than ten. The J gene is TRBJ2-1, the V gene TRBV4-3, with 7 bases identical to TRBD2. Germline V gene lookup returns CDR1 LGHNA and CDR2 YSLEER. Germline trimming cut 0 bases from V and 6 bases from J; bases unmatched to any gene: 2. This CDR3 is built from 14 residues. CDR3 loop: CASSQDWGGNEQFF. The CDR3 DNA follows: TGCGCCAGCAGCCAAGATTGGGGGGGCAATGAGCAGTTCTTC.

A few counts support this clonotype. The chain is built from TRBV20-1 and TRBJ2-1; D is undetermined. The germline V and J ends were trimmed by 1 base and 5 bases, with 3 bases remaining between them. CDR3 size: 11 residues. From germline, CDR1 is DFQATT and CDR2 SNEGSKA (reference sequence). CDR3 coding DNA: TGCAGTGCTAGAGGTGACAATGAGCAGTTCTTC. Translation gives CSARGDNEQFF.

J is TRBJ1-2 and V is TRBV7-9; D is possibly TRBD1 (5 bases). The CDR3 contains 15 residues. Trimming cost V 5 bases and J 3 bases, with 16 bases left between them. Germline loops: CDR1 SEHNR, CDR2 FQNEAQ (reference sequence). As DNA, the CDR3 is TGTGCCAGCAGCCCGCACGTGACAGACTACTATGGCTACACCTTC. It translates to CASSPHVTDYYGYTF.

This clonotype was seen a handful of times. This rearrangement joins TRBV7-2 to TRBJ2-5, with TRBD2 matching over 11 bases. J was trimmed by 5 bases and V by 3 bases; bases with no gene match: 5. Germline CDR1 is SGHTA and CDR2 is FQGNSA. The CDR3 consists of 15 residues. The CDR3 region is CASSLPTSGSETQYF. CDR3 nucleotides: TGTGCCAGCAGCTTGCCCACTAGCGGGAGTGAGACCCAGTACTTC. Using reference TRBV7-2 and TRBJ2-5 for the parts outside the CDR3, the full variable domain is GAGVSQSPSNKVTEKGKDVELRCDPISGHTALYWYRQSLGQGLEFLIYFQGNSAPDKSGLPSDRFSAERTGGSVSTLTIQRTQQEDSAVYLCASSLPTSGSETQYFGPGTRLLVL.

The V gene is TRBV28, the J gene TRBJ2-7, with D hard to call. The V end lost 6 bases, the J end lost 4 bases, and 10 bases lay between the germline ends. From germline, CDR1 is MDHEN and CDR2 SYDVKM. The CDR3 sequence is 12 residues long. CDR3: CASRNPNYEQYF. The CDR3 DNA reads TGTGCCAGCAGAAACCCAAATTACGAGCAGTACTTC.

This rearrangement joins TRBV6-1 to TRBJ2-1, with 7 bases fitting TRBD1. The CDR3 spans 13 residues. Germline CDR1 is MNHNS and CDR2 is SASEGT. The ends lost 7 bases at V and 0 bases at J; junction bases unmatched: 0. This CDR3 is CASKGASYNEQFF. CDR3 nucleotide sequence: TGTGCCAGCAAGGGGGCCTCCTACAATGAGCAGTTCTTC.

V usage is TRBV6-2 or TRBV6-3 and J usage is TRBJ2-1; 8 bases are shared with TRBD2. The germline CDR1 and CDR2 sequences are MNHEY and SVGEGT. V shed 2 bases, J shed 2 bases, and the junction held 5 bases outside the gene matches. The CDR3 has 16 amino acids. The CDR3 sequence: CASSYGGRPPYNEQFF. The CDR3, as DNA: TGTGCCAGCAGTTACGGCGGGAGGCCGCCCTACAATGAGCAGTTCTTC.

This clonotype has at least ten counts. This chain joins TRBV7-2 and TRBJ1-1; 8 bases align to TRBD1. Germline assignment: CDR1 SGHTA and CDR2 FQGNSA. V lost 4 bases and J lost 2; bases outside the gene matches: 18. The length of the CDR3 is 19 residues. In DNA form, the CDR3 reads TGTGCCAGCAGCTACGACAGGGGTCTAGCTAGGAGACGAAACACTGAAGCTTTCTTT. Translated: CASSYDRGLARRRNTEAFF.

The genes are TRBV6-2 or TRBV6-3 and TRBJ2-1; 10 bases align to TRBD2. Germline trimming cut 5 bases from V and 9 bases from J; bases unmatched to any gene: 13. The CDR3 loop spans 16 amino acids. From germline, CDR1 is MNHEY and CDR2 SVGEGT. CDR3 amino acids: CASSLAGDGPWGEQFF. For the CDR3, the DNA is TGTGCCAGCAGTCTAGCGGGAGATGGGCCTTGGGGTGAGCAGTTCTTC.

This clonotype was seen more than once but under ten times. The chain links TRBV20-1 to TRBJ2-3; TRBD1 matches 8 bases. The V segment lost 8 bases and the J segment 8 bases; nucleotides outside the gene matches: 9. In germline, CDR1 is DFQATT, CDR2 SNEGSKA (reference sequence). This CDR3 contains 12 residues. CDR3 coding DNA: TGCAGTACTGGACAGGGAAAGCCTACGCAGTATTTT. Protein sequence: CSTGQGKPTQYF.

The rearrangement uses TRBV19 and TRBJ1-5, with D tentatively TRBD1 (6 bases). V was clipped by 1 base and J by 4 bases, with 11 bases between them. Germline values: CDR1 LNHDA, CDR2 SQIVND (reference sequence). This CDR3 has 15 amino acids. The DNA of the CDR3 is TGTGCCAGTAGTATAGGGAGGGGGGGGAATCAGCCCCAGCATTTT. It translates to CASSIGRGGNQPQHF.

CDR3 in amino acids: CASSSLAGGNNEQFF. The CDR3 DNA sequence: TGTGCCAGCAGTTCCCTAGCGGGAGGAAACAATGAGCAGTTCTTC. This chain joins TRBV6-2 or TRBV6-3 and TRBJ2-1; TRBD2 matches 11 bases. Germline CDR1 MNHEY, CDR2 SVGEGT. The CDR3 is made up of 15 amino acids. V shed 4 bases, J shed 5 bases, and the junction held 4 bases outside the gene matches.

This clonotype was seen once. A read error may account for a junction end that differs from germline. V usage is TRBV7-2 and J usage is TRBJ1-2; D perhaps matches TRBD1 (6 bases). This CDR3 is built from 13 residues. Germline loops: CDR1 SGHTA, CDR2 FQGNSA. The CDR3 nucleotides read TGTGCCGGCAGCTTAAAACAGGGTGATAGCTACACCTTC. Amino acid sequence: CAGSLKQGDSYTF.

This clonotype has a count of ten or more. The CDR3 sequence: CASSLGLNEKLFF. In DNA form, the CDR3 reads TGTGCCAGCAGCTTAGGGCTTAATGAAAAACTGTTTTTT. The chain recombines TRBV7-2 with TRBJ1-4; D is undetermined. V gave up 1 base and J gave up 4 bases, with 4 bases separating them. This CDR3 spans 13 amino acids. Germline-derived CDR1 and CDR2 are SGHTA and FQGNSA.

This clonotype was counted many times. The chain joins TRBV6-2 or TRBV6-3 to TRBJ1-5; 7 positions agree with TRBD1. The CDR3 totals 16 residues. Germline CDR1 and CDR2: MNHEY and SVGEGT. V trimming: 7 bases; J trimming: 2 bases; junction bases outside the gene matches: 11. The CDR3 reads CASTGRAGGGNQPQHF. CDR3 sequence (DNA): TGTGCCAGCACCGGACGAGCAGGGGGAGGCAATCAGCCCCAGCATTTT.

This clonotype was seen a handful of times. The CDR3 protein is CASRDVGPFYEQYF. Here the CDR3 DNA reads TGTGCCAGCAGAGATGTGGGACCCTTCTACGAGCAGTACTTC. V usage is TRBV6-2 or TRBV6-3 and J usage is TRBJ2-7, with D perhaps matching TRBD1 or TRBD2 (5 bases each). The CDR3 is 14 amino acids. The germline CDR1 and CDR2 sequences are MNHEY and SVGEGT. Trimming took off 6 bases at V and 3 bases at J, with 15 bases between the two ends.